The 11 T cell receptor beta chains presented below share a single source sample, sequenced in a study of blood T cell repertoires in COVID-19. Repertoires were generated with immunoSEQ multiplex PCR, while TCRdb's copy carries only in-frame clones and drops some. The sample shows almost 200,000 clones, around 81% of them seen only once. The source material was peripheral blood. All receptors come from a man aged 60 to 69 with COVID-19, enrolled during active disease.

This chain links TRBV19 with TRBJ2-2; TRBD1 agrees at 7 bases. Germline-derived CDR1 and CDR2 are LNHDA and SQIVND (reference sequence). Trimming cost V 11 bases and J 2 bases; bases outside gene matches: 5. The CDR3 runs 13 residues. The CDR3 sequence is CAGYRGNTGELFF. The CDR3 nucleotides are TGTGCCGGGTACAGGGGCAACACCGGGGAGCTGTTTTTT.

V is TRBV21-1 and J is TRBJ1-3. TRBV21-1 is annotated as a pseudogene. This CDR3 contains 19 residues. The CDR3 loop reads CASSKVGGRVKDSGNTIYF. CDR3 in DNA: TGTGCCAGCAGCAAAGTGGGGGGTCGTGTTAAGGACTCTGGAAACACCATATATTTT.

The chain recombines TRBV9 with TRBJ1-2, with 7 bases identical to TRBD1. With V trimmed by 4 bases and J by 6 bases, 6 bases remained unmatched. The CDR3 is 13 residues long. Per germline, CDR1 SGDLS and CDR2 YYNGEE. CDR3 region: CASSIGTVNGYTF. As DNA, the CDR3 is TGTGCCAGCAGCATCGGGACAGTGAATGGCTACACCTTC. Combining the CDR3 with reference TRBV9 and TRBJ1-2 gives the whole variable domain DSGVTQTPKHLITATGQRVTLRCSPRSGDLSVYWYQQSLDQGLQFLIQYYNGEERAKGNILERFSAQQFPDLHSELNLSSLELGDSALYFCASSIGTVNGYTFGSGTRLTVV.

This clone was seen just once. The chain has TRBV7-9 and TRBJ1-4; a weak D match, TRBD1 (6 bases). The length of the CDR3 is 17 residues. Germline CDR1 reads SEHNR; CDR2 reads FQNEAQ (reference sequence). V was clipped by 5 bases and J by 8 bases, with 24 bases between them. Written as DNA, the CDR3 is TGTGCCAGCAGCATGCGCCGGTCCGGGACACCCTCGGAAAAACTGTTTTTT. This sequence encodes CASSMRRSGTPSEKLFF.

This chain joins TRBV7-9 and TRBJ2-3; D remains ambiguous. V was trimmed by 2 bases and J by 6 bases, leaving 6 bases between them. This CDR3 contains 12 residues. The germline gives CDR1 SEHNR, CDR2 FQNEAQ (reference sequence). This chain's CDR3 is CASSLFADTQYF. Written as DNA, the CDR3 is TGTGCCAGCAGCTTATTTGCGGATACGCAGTATTTT.

This clone was seen only once. This chain connects TRBV28 to TRBJ1-2; 9 nucleotides match TRBD1. In germline, CDR1 is MDHEN, CDR2 SYDVKM. Germline trimming cut 4 bases from V and 10 bases from J; bases unmatched to any gene: 7. The CDR3 consists of 13 residues. The CDR3 coding sequence is TGTGCCAGCAGTTCACAGGGGGCGGGTCACTACACCTTC. It is translated as CASSSQGAGHYTF.

The chain employs TRBV9 and TRBJ1-5; 8 nucleotides agree with TRBD1. The V gene end was trimmed by 4 bases and the J gene end by 6 bases; junction bases not matched to a gene: 9. This CDR3 has 15 residues. The germline gives CDR1 SGDLS, CDR2 YYNGEE. The CDR3 spells CASSRPGGILQPQHF. In DNA form, the CDR3 reads TGTGCCAGCAGCCGTCCAGGGGGCATTCTTCAGCCCCAGCATTTT.

The count of this clone is one. In DNA, the CDR3 is TGTGCCAGCAAGGGACAGGGTGACAATAATTCACCCCTCCACTTT. Protein product: CASKGQGDNNSPLHF. The chain recombines TRBV5-6 with TRBJ1-6, with TRBD1 matching 9 bases. CDR3 length equals 15 residues. V was pared by 6 bases and J by 5 bases, with 6 bases of the junction left unmatched. CDR1 and CDR2 from the germline V gene are SGHDT and YYEEEE. Full variable domain (rest looked up from reference TRBV5-6 and TRBJ1-6): DAGVTQSPTHLIKTRGQQVTLRCSPKSGHDTVSWYQQALGQGPQFIFQYYEEEERQRGNFPDRFSGHQFPNYSSELNVNALLLGDSALYLCASKGQGDNNSPLHFGNGTRLTVT.

In this sample, this clone turned up a few times. The CDR3 loop is CASSGEAGVSGNTIYF. The CDR3 DNA reads as TGCGCCAGCAGTGGAGAGGCAGGGGTCTCTGGAAACACCATATATTTT. This chain links TRBV10-1 with TRBJ1-3, with D tentatively TRBD1 (6 bases). V lost 4 bases and J lost 0, with 13 bases in between. Germline V gene data show CDR1 as WNHNN and CDR2 as SYGVQD (reference sequence). The CDR3 sequence is 16 residues long.

For the CDR3, the DNA is TGTGCCAGCAGCTTTAAGGGACAGGGGGACACCATATATTTT. Encoded protein: CASSFKGQGDTIYF. The genes are TRBV5-5 and TRBJ1-3, with 11 bases that match TRBD1. The CDR3 loop spans 14 amino acids. Germline CDR1 is SGHKS and CDR2 is YYEKEE (reference sequence). Trimming took 2 bases from V and 8 from J; bases not matched to a gene: 3.

The chain carries TRBV18 and TRBJ2-1; 9 bases map to TRBD2. With V trimmed by 3 bases and J by 0 bases, 12 bases remained unmatched. CDR1 and CDR2 from the germline V gene are KGHSH and LQKENI. The CDR3 is made up of 19 amino acids. CDR3 residues: CASSPRLAEGPSSYNEQFF. CDR3 nucleotides: TGTGCCAGCTCACCCCGACTAGCGGAGGGACCTAGCTCCTACAATGAGCAGTTCTTC.